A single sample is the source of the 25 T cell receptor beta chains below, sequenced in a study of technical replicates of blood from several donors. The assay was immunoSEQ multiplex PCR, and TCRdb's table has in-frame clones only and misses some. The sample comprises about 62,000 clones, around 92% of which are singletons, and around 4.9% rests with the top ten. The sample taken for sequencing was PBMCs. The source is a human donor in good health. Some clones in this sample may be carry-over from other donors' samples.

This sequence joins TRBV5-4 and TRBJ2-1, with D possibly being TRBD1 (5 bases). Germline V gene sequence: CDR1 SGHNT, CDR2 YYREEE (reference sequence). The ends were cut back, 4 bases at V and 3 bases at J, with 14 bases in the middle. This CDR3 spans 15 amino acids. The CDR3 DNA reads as TGTGCCAGCAGCCATGATGTCAGGGACTACAATGAGCAGTTCTTC. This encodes CASSHDVRDYNEQFF.

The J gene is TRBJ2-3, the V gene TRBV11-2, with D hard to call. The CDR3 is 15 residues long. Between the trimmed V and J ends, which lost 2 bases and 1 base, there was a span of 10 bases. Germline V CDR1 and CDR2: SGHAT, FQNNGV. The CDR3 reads CASSLKSSGTDTQYF. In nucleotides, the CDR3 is TGTGCCAGCAGCTTAAAATCGTCTGGCACAGATACGCAGTATTTT.

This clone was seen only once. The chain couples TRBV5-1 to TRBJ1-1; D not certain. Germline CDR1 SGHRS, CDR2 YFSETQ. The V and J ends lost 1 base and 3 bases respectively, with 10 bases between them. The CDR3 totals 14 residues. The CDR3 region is CASSLSGSDTEAFF. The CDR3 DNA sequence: TGCGCCAGCAGCTTGTCGGGGTCGGACACTGAAGCTTTCTTT.

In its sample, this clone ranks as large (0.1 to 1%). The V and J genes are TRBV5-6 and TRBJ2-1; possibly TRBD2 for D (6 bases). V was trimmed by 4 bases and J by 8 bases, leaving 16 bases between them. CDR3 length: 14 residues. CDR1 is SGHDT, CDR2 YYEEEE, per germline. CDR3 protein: CASSPGLPNDEQFF. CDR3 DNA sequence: TGTGCCAGCAGCCCTGGACTACCCAACGATGAGCAGTTCTTC.

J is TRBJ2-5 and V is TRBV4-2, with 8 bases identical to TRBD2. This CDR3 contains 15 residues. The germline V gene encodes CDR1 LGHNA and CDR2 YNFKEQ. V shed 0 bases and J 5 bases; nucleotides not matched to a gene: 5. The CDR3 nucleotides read TGTGCCAGCAGCCAAGAGGCCAGCGGGAGTGAGACCCAGTACTTC. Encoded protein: CASSQEASGSETQYF.

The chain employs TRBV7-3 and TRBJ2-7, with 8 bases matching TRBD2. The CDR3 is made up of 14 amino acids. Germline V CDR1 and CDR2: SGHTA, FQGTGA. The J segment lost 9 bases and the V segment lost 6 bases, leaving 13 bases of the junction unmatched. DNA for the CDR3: TGTGCCAGCAGTGCTCTCCCGGGAGGGCCGGTGCAGTACTTC. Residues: CASSALPGGPVQYF.

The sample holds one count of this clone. The CDR3 sequence: CASSLDSRSGGQGNEQFF. For the CDR3, the DNA is TGTGCCAGCAGCTTAGATAGTAGGAGCGGGGGGCAAGGGAATGAGCAGTTCTTC. The genes are TRBV11-2 and TRBJ2-1; 9 bases are shared with TRBD2. V gave up 0 bases and J gave up 7 bases; unmatched junction bases: 13. The CDR3 has 18 residues. Per the germline V gene, CDR1 is SGHAT and CDR2 is FQNNGV.

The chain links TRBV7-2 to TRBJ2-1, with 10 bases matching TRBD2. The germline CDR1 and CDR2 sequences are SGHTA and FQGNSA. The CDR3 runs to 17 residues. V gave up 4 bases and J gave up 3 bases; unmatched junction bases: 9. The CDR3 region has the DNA TGTGCCAGCAGCTCAGCGGGGGGGTCTAGCGGCTACAATGAGCAGTTCTTC. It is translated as CASSSAGGSSGYNEQFF.

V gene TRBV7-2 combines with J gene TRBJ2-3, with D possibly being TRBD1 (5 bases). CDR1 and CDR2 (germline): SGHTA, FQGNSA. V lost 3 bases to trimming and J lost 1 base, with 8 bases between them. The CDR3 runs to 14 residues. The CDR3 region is CASSFRVGTDTQYF. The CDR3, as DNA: TGTGCCAGCAGCTTCAGGGTCGGCACAGATACGCAGTATTTT.

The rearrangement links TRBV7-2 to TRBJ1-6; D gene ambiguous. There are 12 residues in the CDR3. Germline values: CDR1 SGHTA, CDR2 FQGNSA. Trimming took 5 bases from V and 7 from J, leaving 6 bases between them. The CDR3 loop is CASSHRNSPLHF. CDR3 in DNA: TGTGCCAGCAGCCACAGAAATTCACCCCTCCACTTT. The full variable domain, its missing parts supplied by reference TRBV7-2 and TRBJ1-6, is GAGVSQSPSNKVTEKGKDVELRCDPISGHTALYWYRQSLGQGLEFLIYFQGNSAPDKSGLPSDRFSAERTGGSVSTLTIQRTQQEDSAVYLCASSHRNSPLHFGNGTRLTVT.

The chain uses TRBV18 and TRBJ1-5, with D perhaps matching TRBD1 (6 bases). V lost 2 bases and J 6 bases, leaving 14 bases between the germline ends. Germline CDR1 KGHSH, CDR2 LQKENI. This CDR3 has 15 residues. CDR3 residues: CASSPSGGGPQPQHF. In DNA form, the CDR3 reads TGTGCCAGCTCACCATCCGGGGGGGGGCCTCAGCCCCAGCATTTT. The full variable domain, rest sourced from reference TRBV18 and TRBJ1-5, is NAGVMQNPRHLVRRRGQEARLRCSPMKGHSHVYWYRQLPEEGLKFMVYLQKENIIDESGMPKERFSAEFPKEGPSILRIQQVVRGDSAAYFCASSPSGGGPQPQHFGDGTRLSIL.

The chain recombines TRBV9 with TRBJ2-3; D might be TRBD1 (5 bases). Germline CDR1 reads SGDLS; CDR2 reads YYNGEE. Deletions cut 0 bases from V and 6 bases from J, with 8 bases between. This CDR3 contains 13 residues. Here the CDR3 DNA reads TGTGCCAGCAGCGTAGCTGGGGCGGATACGCAGTATTTT. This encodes CASSVAGADTQYF.

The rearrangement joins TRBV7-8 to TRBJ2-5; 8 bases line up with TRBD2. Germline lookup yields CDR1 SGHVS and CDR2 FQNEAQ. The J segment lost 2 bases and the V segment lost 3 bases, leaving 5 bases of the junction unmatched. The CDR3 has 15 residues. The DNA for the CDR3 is TGTGCCAGCAGCTTTATTAGCGGGGTTCAAGAGACCCAGTACTTC. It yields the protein CASSFISGVQETQYF.

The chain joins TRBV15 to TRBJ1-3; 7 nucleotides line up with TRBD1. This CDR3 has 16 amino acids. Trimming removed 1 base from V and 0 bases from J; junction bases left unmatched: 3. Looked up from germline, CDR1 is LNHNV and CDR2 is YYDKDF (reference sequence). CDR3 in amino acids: CATSRGGTASGNTIYF. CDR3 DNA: TGTGCCACCAGCAGAGGGGGGACAGCCTCTGGAAACACCATATATTTT.

This CDR3 is CASNQGGGEQFF. The CDR3 DNA sequence: TGTGCCAGCAACCAGGGAGGTGGTGAGCAGTTCTTC. This chain joins TRBV7-2 and TRBJ2-1, with D tentatively TRBD2 (6 bases). The CDR3 has 12 amino acids. V lost 7 bases and J lost 9, with 13 bases in between. Germline V gene lookup returns CDR1 SGHTA and CDR2 FQGNSA.

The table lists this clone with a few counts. Here the CDR3 reads CASSLGRGNTEAFF. CDR3 sequence (DNA): TGTGCCAGCAGCTTAGGTCGGGGGAACACTGAAGCTTTCTTT. This chain connects TRBV11-3 to TRBJ1-1; no definite D call. This CDR3 has 14 amino acids. Germline V gene data show CDR1 as SGHNT and CDR2 as YENEEA. V dropped 1 base and J dropped 1 base, with 7 bases sitting between them.

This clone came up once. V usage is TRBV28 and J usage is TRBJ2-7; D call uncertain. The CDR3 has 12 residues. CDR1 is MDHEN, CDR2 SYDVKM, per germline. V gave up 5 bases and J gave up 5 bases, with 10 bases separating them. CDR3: CASSLLPNEQYF. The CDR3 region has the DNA TGTGCCAGCAGTCTCTTGCCTAACGAGCAGTACTTC. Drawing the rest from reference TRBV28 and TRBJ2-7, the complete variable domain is DVKVTQSSRYLVKRTGEKVFLECVQDMDHENMFWYRQDPGLGLRLIYFSYDVKMKEKGDIPEGYSVSREKKERFSLILESASTNQTSMYLCASSLLPNEQYFGPGTRLTVT.

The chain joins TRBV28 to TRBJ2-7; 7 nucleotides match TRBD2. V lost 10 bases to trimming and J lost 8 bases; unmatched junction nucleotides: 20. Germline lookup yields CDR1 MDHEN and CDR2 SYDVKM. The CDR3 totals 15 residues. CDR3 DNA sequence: TGTGCCACCACCTTAGGCGGAGCGGGGCCCATCCAGCAGTACTTC. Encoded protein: CATTLGGAGPIQQYF.

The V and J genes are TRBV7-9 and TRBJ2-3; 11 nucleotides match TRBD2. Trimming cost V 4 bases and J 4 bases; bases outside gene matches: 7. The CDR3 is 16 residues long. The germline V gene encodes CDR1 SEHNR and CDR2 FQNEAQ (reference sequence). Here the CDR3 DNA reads TGTGCCAGCAGCTCTCTAGCGGGGGGCCGAGCAGATACGCAGTATTTT. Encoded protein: CASSSLAGGRADTQYF.

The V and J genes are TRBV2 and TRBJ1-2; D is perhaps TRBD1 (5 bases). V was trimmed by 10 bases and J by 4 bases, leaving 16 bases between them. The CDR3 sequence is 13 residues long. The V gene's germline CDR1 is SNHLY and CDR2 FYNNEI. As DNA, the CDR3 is TGTGCCACCGAGGGGAGGGTGGGCTATGGCTACACCTTC. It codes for CATEGRVGYGYTF.

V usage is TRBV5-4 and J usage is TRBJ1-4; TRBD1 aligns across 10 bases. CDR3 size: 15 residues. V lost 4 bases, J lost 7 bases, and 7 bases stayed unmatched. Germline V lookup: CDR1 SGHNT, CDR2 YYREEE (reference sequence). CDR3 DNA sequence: TGTGCCAGCAGCAGAAGGACAGGGGGGGTTGAAAAACTGTTTTTT. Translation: CASSRRTGGVEKLFF.

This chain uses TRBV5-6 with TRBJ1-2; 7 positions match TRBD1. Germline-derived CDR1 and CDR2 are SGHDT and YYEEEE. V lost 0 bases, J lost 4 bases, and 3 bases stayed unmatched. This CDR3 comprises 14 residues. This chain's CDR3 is CASSLVDRVYGYTF. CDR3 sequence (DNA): TGTGCCAGCAGCTTGGTCGACAGGGTCTATGGCTACACCTTC.

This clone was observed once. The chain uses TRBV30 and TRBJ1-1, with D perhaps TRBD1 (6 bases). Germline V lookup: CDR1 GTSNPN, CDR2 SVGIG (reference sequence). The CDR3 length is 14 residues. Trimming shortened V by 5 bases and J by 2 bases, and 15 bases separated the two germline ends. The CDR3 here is CAWGLGQRNTEAFF. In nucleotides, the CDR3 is TGTGCCTGGGGACTAGGACAGCGAAACACTGAAGCTTTCTTT.

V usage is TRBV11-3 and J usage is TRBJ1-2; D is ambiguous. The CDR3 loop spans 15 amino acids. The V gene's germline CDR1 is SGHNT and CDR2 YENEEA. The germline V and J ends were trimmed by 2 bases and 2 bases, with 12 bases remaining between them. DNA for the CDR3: TGTGCCAGCAGCTTACGAGTTACCGAGAACTATGGCTACACCTTC. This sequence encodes CASSLRVTENYGYTF.

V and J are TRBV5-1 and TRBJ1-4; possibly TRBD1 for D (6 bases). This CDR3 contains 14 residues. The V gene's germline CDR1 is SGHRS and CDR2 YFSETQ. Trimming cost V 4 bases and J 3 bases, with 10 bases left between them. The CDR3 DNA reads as TGCGCCAGCAGCCCCGGGACACCTAATGAAAAACTGTTTTTT. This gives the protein CASSPGTPNEKLFF.